Listed below are T cell receptor beta chains from one sample, sequenced in a study of shared clonotypes between healthy human individuals. Generated by immunoSEQ multiplex PCR, the TCRdb table keeps only in-frame clones and is missing some. The sample shows 1.4 million to 1.5 million clones, roughly 96% of them seen only once. The sequenced material came from naive CD4+ T cells sorted from blood. All receptors derive from a man younger than 40 in good health. The CDR3 runs from the conserved cysteine through the conserved F or W. The D gene is left open where the match is weak. Not all rows give a size; the values are once, few, many and, for expanded clones, a class.

TRBJ1-2,-,-,TRBV29-1,TGCAGCGTTGAAGGGACAGCTAACTATGGCTACACCTTC,CSVEGTANYGYTF
TRBJ1-2,once,-,TRBV29-1,TGCAGCGTTGTGCGAGGCTATGGCTACACCTTC,CSVVRGYGYTF
TRBJ2-1,once,TRBD2,TRBV6-1,TGTGCCAGCAGTGAAGAGCCTAGCGGGAGGCTTATTTACAATGAGCAGTTCTTC,CASSEEPSGRLIYNEQFF
TRBJ2-1,-,TRBD2,TRBV18,TGTGCCAGCTCACCACTAGCGGGAGGGCCTAATGAGCAGTTCTTC,CASSPLAGGPNEQFF
TRBJ2-5,-,-,TRBV29-1,TGCAGCGTTGAAGGTGGGCAGGGAGAGACCCAGTACTTC,CSVEGGQGETQYF
TRBJ2-6,-,-,TRBV29-1,TGCAGCGTAGACCCAGGGGCTGGGGCCAACGTCCTGACTTTC,CSVDPGAGANVLTF
TRBJ1-3,-,-,TRBV18,TGTGCCAGCTCAAAACCGGACACTAACGATCGGAACACCATATATTTT,CASSKPDTNDRNTIYF
TRBJ2-1,-,-,TRBV7-9,TGTGCCAGCAGCCCAAGACTAGTCAACTACAATGAGCAGTTCTTC,CASSPRLVNYNEQFF
TRBJ2-1,-,TRBD2,TRBV7-7,TGTGCCAGCAGCTTAGGGACTAGCGGGAGACGGGATGAGCAGTTCTTC,CASSLGTSGRRDEQFF
TRBJ2-2,-,-,TRBV28,TGTGCCAGCAGACCACACAGGGGAGGAACCGGGGAGCTGTTTTTT,CASRPHRGGTGELFF
TRBJ2-1,-,TRBD1,TRBV5-1,TGCGCCAGCAGCTCCCCCGGGACAGGGTACTACAATGAGCAGTTCTTC,CASSSPGTGYYNEQFF
TRBJ1-1,once,-,TRBV7-9,TGTGCCAGCAGCCGACTCATAGGCTCGAACACTGAAGCTTTCTTT,CASSRLIGSNTEAFF
TRBJ2-5,-,-,TRBV19,TGTGCCAGTAGTATTGGGACAAGCCAAGAGACCCAGTACTTC,CASSIGTSQETQYF
TRBJ2-7,-,-,TRBV19,TGTGCCAGTAGTATAGGTCTAGGGATGTACGAGCAGTACTTC,CASSIGLGMYEQYF
TRBJ2-3,-,-,TRBV29-1,TGCAGCGTTCGCGGGGGACAGGCAGCAGATACGCAGTATTTT,CSVRGGQAADTQYF
TRBJ2-7,-,-,TRBV5-1,TGCGCCAGCAGCGTGGACCCGAAGGCCTACGAGCAGTACTTC,CASSVDPKAYEQYF
TRBJ2-3,-,TRBD2,TRBV27,TGTGCCAGCAGTTCCTTGACTAGCGGGAGCACAGATACGCAGTATTTT,CASSSLTSGSTDTQYF
TRBJ2-5,-,TRBD1,TRBV29-1,TGCAGCGTTGGAACAACAGGGGGCCGGGAGACCCAGTACTTC,CSVGTTGGRETQYF
TRBJ1-4,-,-,TRBV7-9,TGTGCCAGCAGCTTAGCGGGCGCCGCAACTAATGAAAAACTGTTTTTT,CASSLAGAATNEKLFF
TRBJ2-3,-,-,TRBV18,TGTGCCAGCTCACCACCGCGGCTCGACACAGATACGCAGTATTTT,CASSPPRLDTDTQYF
TRBJ2-7,-,TRBD2,TRBV5-4,TGTGCCAGCAGCATCGGGGGAGGGCAAGCCTACGAGCAGTACTTC,CASSIGGGQAYEQYF
TRBJ1-2,-,TRBD1,TRBV29-1,TGCAGCGTTGAAGTGACAGGGGGTGGTGGCTACACCTTC,CSVEVTGGGGYTF
TRBJ1-2,-,-,TRBV6-5,TGTGCCAGCAGTCAACAGGGAGTGGACTATGGCTACACCTTC,CASSQQGVDYGYTF
TRBJ2-2,-,-,TRBV7-9,TGTGGCCTCACGGGCGCTCACCCCGGGGAGCTGTTTTTT,CGLTGAHPGELFF
TRBJ2-5,-,TRBD2,TRBV5-1,TGCGCCAGCAGCTTGGGAATTCTAGCGGGAGCGGAAGAGACCCAGTACTTC,CASSLGILAGAEETQYF
TRBJ2-3,-,-,TRBV5-1,TGCGCCAGCAGCTACGGGTCGGGGGCCGAGGTGGTTACGCAGTATTTT,CASSYGSGAEVVTQYF
TRBJ1-1,-,-,TRBV18,TGTGCCAGCTCACTATCCGGGGGTGAAGCTTTCTTT,CASSLSGGEAFF
TRBJ1-4,-,-,TRBV5-4,TGTGCCAGCAGCTCCGTGGGAGAAAAACTGTTTTTT,CASSSVGEKLFF
TRBJ2-2,-,-,TRBV11-3,TGTGCCAGCAGCTTCGGGGACCTCACCGGGGAGCTGTTTTTT,CASSFGDLTGELFF
TRBJ1-2,-,-,TRBV6-5,TGTGCCAGCAGCCCATACACCCGAGGCGCGACCGGCTACACCTTC,CASSPYTRGATGYTF
TRBJ2-7,-,-,TRBV6-5,TGTGCCAGCAGCCCAAATGAGAAAACCTACGAGCAGTACTTC,CASSPNEKTYEQYF
TRBJ2-7,-,TRBD2,TRBV28,TGTGCCAGCAGGGACCCGGGACTAGCGGGAGCGAGCTCCTACGAGCAGTACTTC,CASRDPGLAGASSYEQYF
TRBJ2-1,-,-,TRBV5-1,TGCGCCAGCAGCTTGGGGCTCGGCGGGAAGTACAATGAGCAGTTCTTC,CASSLGLGGKYNEQFF
TRBJ1-4,-,-,TRBV15,TGTGCCACCAGCAGAGGTACGGGGACTCTGTTTTTT,CATSRGTGTLFF
TRBJ2-7,-,-,TRBV7-2,TGTGCCAGCAGCTCTGTAGGGCACGTTGACGAGCAGTACTTC,CASSSVGHVDEQYF
TRBJ1-2,-,-,TRBV7-9,TGTGCCAGCACCACTTCGTATGGCTACACCTTC,CASTTSYGYTF
TRBJ2-7,-,TRBD1,TRBV18,TGTGCCAGCTCACCTGGAACAGGGGACTACGAGCAGTACTTC,CASSPGTGDYEQYF
TRBJ2-2,-,-,TRBV6-4,TGTGCCAGCAGTGCCCAGGGTACCGGGGAGCTGTTTTTT,CASSAQGTGELFF
TRBJ2-7,few,-,TRBV28,TGTGCCAGCAGTTCCCCTCGGTACGAGCAGTACTTC,CASSSPRYEQYF
TRBJ2-1,-,-,TRBV5-6,TGTGCCAGCAGCTTAACAGGGATCTACAATGAGCAGTTCTTC,CASSLTGIYNEQFF
TRBJ2-5,-,TRBD1,TRBV28,TGTGCCAGCAGGATCCACAGGGGGCAAGAGACCCAGTACTTC,CASRIHRGQETQYF
TRBJ2-7,-,-,TRBV5-1,TGCGCCAGCAGCCGGCCGGGACACCAAAACGAGCAGTACTTC,CASSRPGHQNEQYF
TRBJ2-3,once,-,TRBV10-1,TGCGCCAGCAGTGGTGACCTCGGGGGGCACCACACAGATACGCAGTATTTT,CASSGDLGGHHTDTQYF
TRBJ1-3,-,-,TRBV18,TGTGCCAGCTCACCACTCACAGGAGAGGGAAACACCATATATTTT,CASSPLTGEGNTIYF
TRBJ1-2,-,TRBD1,TRBV5-1,TGCGCCAGCAGCCTGATTTCCGGGACAGGAAACTATGGCTACACCTTC,CASSLISGTGNYGYTF
TRBJ2-2,-,TRBD1,TRBV28,TGTGCCAGCAGTTCCAGGGACAGGTACACCGGGGAGCTGTTTTTT,CASSSRDRYTGELFF
TRBJ2-1,-,-,TRBV27,TGTGCCAGCAGTCTTATAGTGAGGCCCAGTTACAATGAGCAGTTCTTC,CASSLIVRPSYNEQFF
TRBJ1-5,-,TRBD1,TRBV5-4,TGTGCCAGCAGCTGGGACAGGAATCAGCCCCAGCATTTT,CASSWDRNQPQHF
TRBJ2-7,-,TRBD2,TRBV5-1,TGCGCCAGCAGCGCACTAGCGGGAGTGGGCGAGCAGTACTTC,CASSALAGVGEQYF
TRBJ1-2,-,-,TRBV29-1,TGCAGCGCCACGGGACAACCAGATTACTATGGCTACACCTTC,CSATGQPDYYGYTF
TRBJ1-1,-,TRBD1,TRBV6-5,TGTGCCGGCCATGGGACAGGGAACACTGAAGCTTTCTTT,CAGHGTGNTEAFF
TRBJ2-7,-,-,TRBV5-6,TGTGCCAGCAGCTTGGGAACAGGGCCCTACGAGCAGTACTTC,CASSLGTGPYEQYF
TRBJ2-7,-,TRBD1,TRBV29-1,TGCAGCGTGGGACAGGGGTTAAGGTACGAGCAGTACTTC,CSVGQGLRYEQYF
TRBJ2-5,-,-,TRBV18,TGTGCCAGCTCACCATTGCGCAGGGCACAAGAGACCCAGTACTTC,CASSPLRRAQETQYF
TRBJ2-2,few,TRBD2,TRBV6-1,TGTGCCAGCAGGCCGGGACTAGCGACCGGGGAGCTGTTTTTT,CASRPGLATGELFF